The source of this TCR beta chain is a study of a mutant IDH1 vaccine in newly diagnosed glioma. Study as a whole: Following radiotherapy alone, or alongside temozolomide cycles, vaccination was started after an interval of 4-6 weeks. V12 corresponded to week 35 and V13 to week 47.

Concerning this clone itself: Its target is unknown.

The V and J ends lost 0 bases and 5 bases, in that order; junction bases with no gene match: 8. Germline loops: CDR1 LNHNV, CDR2 YYDKDF (reference sequence). The CDR3 length is 16 residues. The data were produced by immunoSEQ multiplex PCR, yet TCRdb's version contains in-frame clones alone and is incomplete. The sample has roughly 56,000 clones; about three quarters are singletons. The sample's time point: week 47, end of study. Every vaccination contained 300 ug of the mutant IDH1 20-mer peptide and was paired with topical imiquimod. The material sequenced was PBMCs, taken from a glioma patient whose treatment included an IDH1 peptide vaccine. The clonotype was recovered from a woman aged 40 to 50 with glioma. Some clones in this sample may be carry-over from other donors' samples. This chain joins TRBV15 and TRBJ2-5, with 8 bases that match TRBD1. The CDR3 sequence: CATSRDVRGRRETQYF. DNA of the CDR3: TGTGCCACCAGCAGAGATGTCAGGGGGCGCCGGGAGACCCAGTACTTC.